This T cell receptor beta chain was sequenced during a study of T cell changes during pregnancy in multiple sclerosis (dated by TCRdb to about 2019). Background on the whole study: The study examined how the T cell repertoire changed over the course of pregnancy in women with multiple sclerosis.

To prepare the library, the immunoSEQ multiplex PCR assay was applied. TCRdb mirrors the immuneACCESS table, restricted to in-frame sequences. Some clones are absent from its copies; in checked studies, under half trace to an unresolved V gene, and the reason for the others is unknown. The sample profile shows around 41,000 clones; approximately 91% of them were found once. Together, the top ten hold roughly 1.4% of the sample. Inclusive of the bounding cysteine and phenylalanine, the CDR3 is 14 residues long. Kept here is only the CDR3 DNA, which spans 42 bases and is read in frame from base 1. CDR1 and CDR2 were assigned from the germline V gene (reference sequence) as PRHDT and FYEKMQ. V is cut by 10 bases and J by 0 bases, and the space between the germline ends is 12 bases. On this clone itself: The antigen it binds to is not known. Base qualities are not recorded, but no much larger clone differs from it by a single base.

Material for sequencing was PBMCs (not recorded whether the cells were cultured). The chain employs TRBV13 and TRBJ2-2; TRBD2 is perhaps the D gene, given 7 matching bases. The clonotype was recovered from a female donor with multiple sclerosis, enrolled in a pregnancy study. The nucleotide sequence reads TGTGCCACCCGGCGGGGGCCGAACACCGGGGAGCTGTTTTTT. Translated, it reads CATRRGPNTGELFF.